This TCR beta chain stems from a study of blood T cell repertoires in COVID-19. As for the study in general: Sources were T cells, B-cell-depleted T cells, or PBMCs; the material itself was cDNA or gDNA.

Profiling relied on immunoSEQ multiplex PCR, and the TCRdb table lists in-frame clones only, not all of them. The sample contains about 300,000 clones, roughly 89% of which appear only once. CDR1 is SEHNR, CDR2 FQNEAQ, per germline (reference sequence). Trimming shortened V by 0 bases and J by 6 bases, and 9 bases separated the two germline ends. This CDR3 contains 14 residues. Exposed participants came across a COVID-19 case within 2 weeks before study entry. The sequence was collected from a woman in her forties or fifties who had been exposed to COVID-19. V usage is TRBV7-9 and J usage is TRBJ2-1; TRBD2 might be the D (6 bases). Sample: PBMCs or T cells enriched from blood (not recorded which). CDR3 DNA sequence: TGTGCCAGCAGCTTAGCTATGGGGGGCAATGAGCAGTTCTTC. Its translation: CASSLAMGGNEQFF.